One and the same sample provided the 21 T cell receptor beta chains below, sequenced in a study of OX40 agonist ivuxolimab in advanced cancers. Library creation used the immunoSEQ multiplex PCR assay. This is the immuneACCESS table as TCRdb keeps it, with only in-frame sequences that have V and J called. A part of the clones is gone; compared with another copy, unresolved V genes explain less than half, and the rest is unexplained. For this sample there are around 110,000 clones; approximately 90% appear just once. The ten largest clones represent approximately 1.3% of the sample. The sequenced sample was CD4+ or CD8+ T cells sorted from blood, obtained in a trial of the OX40 agonist ivuxolimab. The receptors were sampled from an adult with an advanced solid tumor such as melanoma, head and neck, liver or kidney cancer.

Details on this clone: Other nucleotide sequences from this sample produce the same CDR3. The gene calls are TRBV6-1 and TRBJ1-5; 9 positions agree with TRBD1. After removal of 6 bases from V and 6 bases from J, the junction contained 9 bases not matched to a gene. Per the germline V gene, CDR1 is MNHNS and CDR2 is SASEGT. This CDR3 is 15 amino acids long. CDR3 in amino acids: CASRGTGTGTQPQHF. The CDR3 DNA follows: TGTGCCAGCAGGGGTACCGGGACAGGGACTCAGCCCCAGCATTTT.

The chain employs TRBV4-2 and TRBJ2-1; TRBD2 aligns across 11 bases. The CDR3 contains 17 residues. After removal of 1 base from V and 10 bases from J, the junction contained 12 bases not matched to a gene. Germline-derived CDR1 and CDR2 are LGHNA and YNFKEQ. CDR3 nucleotides: TGTGCCAGCAGCCAAGCCGTAGCGGGAGGGCCCCCAAGGGAGCAGTTCTTC. It translates to CASSQAVAGGPPREQFF.

The chain joins TRBV6-5 to TRBJ2-4; 7 bases agree with TRBD1. Germline loops: CDR1 MNHEY, CDR2 SVGAGI. Trimming removed 7 bases from V and 9 bases from J; junction bases left unmatched: 9. This CDR3 is 13 amino acids long. DNA of the CDR3: TGTGCCAGCACGGCCCGACAGGGACGCATTCAGTACTTC. Translating it yields CASTARQGRIQYF.

For the CDR3, the DNA is TGTGCCAGCAGCATGACCGTCGGGACAGGGTACGAGCAGTACTTC. Protein: CASSMTVGTGYEQYF. V and J are TRBV7-3 and TRBJ2-7; TRBD1 matches 9 bases. This CDR3 spans 15 amino acids. Germline values: CDR1 SGHTA, CDR2 FQGTGA. V shed 5 bases and J 4 bases; nucleotides not matched to a gene: 9.

The chain links TRBV28 to TRBJ1-2, with no clear D. The CDR3 loop spans 16 amino acids. From germline, CDR1 is MDHEN and CDR2 SYDVKM. The germline V and J ends were trimmed by 3 bases and 4 bases, with 18 bases remaining between them. CDR3 sequence reads: CASSFPLDMVVYGYTF. CDR3 nucleotides: TGTGCCAGCAGTTTCCCACTTGATATGGTAGTCTATGGCTACACCTTC.

Regarding this clone: Other DNA sequences of this sample code for an identical CDR3. V and J are TRBV5-4 and TRBJ2-7; no clear D. The CDR3 is made up of 13 amino acids. Germline V CDR1 and CDR2: SGHNT, YYREEE (reference sequence). Trimming stripped 0 bases from V and 3 bases from J, with 7 bases between. CDR3 sequence: CASSLGSSYEQYF. The CDR3 DNA reads TGTGCCAGCAGCTTGGGGTCCAGCTACGAGCAGTACTTC. The whole variable domain, filled in from reference TRBV5-4 and TRBJ2-7, reads ETGVTQSPTHLIKTRGQQVTLRCSSQSGHNTVSWYQQALGQGPQFIFQYYREEENGRGNFPPRFSGLQFPNYSSELNVNALELDDSALYLCASSLGSSYEQYFGPGTRLTVT.

This clone was counted only a few times. This chain uses TRBV4-1 with TRBJ2-2; D gene uncertain. Trimming cost V 3 bases and J 0 bases, with 5 bases left between them. Germline CDR1 reads MGHRA; CDR2 reads YSYEKL. The CDR3 is made up of 14 amino acids. The CDR3 loop is CASSHPTNTGELFF. CDR3 sequence (DNA): TGCGCCAGCAGCCACCCAACGAACACCGGGGAGCTGTTTTTT.

This chain connects TRBV27 to TRBJ1-3; 7 nucleotides agree with TRBD1. This CDR3 region has 18 residues. The germline gives CDR1 MNHEY, CDR2 SMNVEV (reference sequence). V was clipped by 5 bases and J by 4 bases; unmatched bases: 17. CDR3 nucleotides: TGTGCCAGCAGTCCCCGTTCGCCGGGACAGTCGGCCGGAAACACCATATATTTT. It is translated as CASSPRSPGQSAGNTIYF.

V gene TRBV7-9 combines with J gene TRBJ1-1; D might be TRBD1 (5 bases). Germline CDR1 is SEHNR and CDR2 is FQNEAQ (reference sequence). The CDR3 extends over 12 amino acids. The V and J ends lost 6 bases and 6 bases respectively, with 11 bases between them. The CDR3 is CASSSWGAEAFF. The CDR3 region has the DNA TGTGCCAGCAGTTCGTGGGGGGCTGAAGCTTTCTTT.

The chain carries TRBV9 and TRBJ2-1; 10 bases agree with TRBD2. Per germline, CDR1 SGDLS and CDR2 YYNGEE. The V gene end was trimmed by 0 bases and the J gene end by 3 bases; junction bases not matched to a gene: 3. This CDR3 contains 16 residues. This chain's CDR3 is CASSVEAGGDYNEQFF. In nucleotides, the CDR3 is TGTGCCAGCAGCGTAGAAGCGGGAGGGGACTACAATGAGCAGTTCTTC.

Of note for this clone: This same CDR3 is encoded by further DNA sequences in the sample. The chain couples TRBV5-1 to TRBJ2-7, with D perhaps matching TRBD1 or TRBD2 (5 bases each). V dropped 3 bases and J dropped 1 base, with 14 bases sitting between them. Germline V gives CDR1 SGHRS, CDR2 YFSETQ. The CDR3 is made up of 15 amino acids. The CDR3 nucleotides read TGCGCCAGCAGCTCTCTAGCAGGGTATTCCTACGAGCAGTACTTC. Protein product: CASSSLAGYSYEQYF.

The rearrangement joins TRBV9 to TRBJ1-1; TRBD1 might be the D (5 bases). The CDR3 is 14 residues long. CDR1 and CDR2 (germline): SGDLS, YYNGEE. V was shortened by 2 bases and J by 1 base, with 9 bases between the two germline ends. As DNA, the CDR3 is TGTGCCAGCAGCGTTCGGGACTGGAACACTGAAGCTTTCTTT. Translated: CASSVRDWNTEAFF.

The chain is built from TRBV9 and TRBJ1-6; D not resolved. This CDR3 contains 19 residues. The germline CDR1 and CDR2 sequences are SGDLS and YYNGEE. Trimming stripped 4 bases from V and 5 bases from J, with 25 bases between. The CDR3 region is CASSPRVGVANTNNSPLHF. The CDR3 bases are TGTGCCAGCAGCCCCCGTGTAGGAGTCGCGAACACTAATAATTCACCCCTCCACTTT.

As to this clone: This specimen includes other DNA sequences encoding the same CDR3. This rearrangement joins TRBV5-1 to TRBJ1-1, with D unclear. V was pared by 2 bases and J by 0 bases, with 5 bases between. This CDR3 has 13 residues. Germline CDR1 is SGHRS and CDR2 is YFSETQ. The CDR3 region is CASSLNLNTEAFF. Here the CDR3 DNA reads TGCGCCAGCAGCTTAAATTTGAACACTGAAGCTTTCTTT. The complete variable domain, with remaining parts taken from reference TRBV5-1 and TRBJ1-1, reads KAGVTQTPRYLIKTRGQQVTLSCSPISGHRSVSWYQQTPGQGLQFLFEYFSETQRNKGNFPGRFSGRQFSNSRSEMNVSTLELGDSALYLCASSLNLNTEAFFGQGTRLTVV.

The CDR3 bases are TGTGCCAGCTCACCTGAGACAGGGATCAATCAGCCCCAGCATTTT. Encoded protein: CASSPETGINQPQHF. The genes are TRBV18 and TRBJ1-5, with 7 bases matching TRBD1. The CDR3 spans 15 residues. With 3 bases clipped from V and 3 bases from J, the junction kept 5 bases outside the gene matches. CDR1 is KGHSH, CDR2 LQKENI, per germline. The full variable domain, completed using reference TRBV18 and TRBJ1-5, is NAGVMQNPRHLVRRRGQEARLRCSPMKGHSHVYWYRQLPEEGLKFMVYLQKENIIDESGMPKERFSAEFPKEGPSILRIQQVVRGDSAAYFCASSPETGINQPQHFGDGTRLSIL.

This clone was recorded once. This rearrangement joins TRBV7-9 to TRBJ2-2; no definite D call. The CDR3 covers 18 residues. Between the trimmed V and J ends, which lost 1 base and 0 bases, there was a span of 15 bases. Germline V gene sequence: CDR1 SEHNR, CDR2 FQNEAQ (reference sequence). DNA of the CDR3: TGTGCCAGCAGCTTAGATCGAAACTACGGTTCGAACACCGGGGAGCTGTTTTTT. Translated: CASSLDRNYGSNTGELFF.

The chain uses TRBV9 and TRBJ1-3, with TRBD1 matching over 7 bases. V shed 0 bases, J shed 8 bases, and the junction held 11 bases outside the gene matches. The CDR3 is made up of 16 amino acids. Germline V gives CDR1 SGDLS, CDR2 YYNGEE. The CDR3 DNA reads as TGTGCCAGCAGCGTAGTCGGGACAGCGAGTAGGGACACCATATATTTT. Translating gives CASSVVGTASRDTIYF. Variable domain in full (rest from reference TRBV9 and TRBJ1-3): DSGVTQTPKHLITATGQRVTLRCSPRSGDLSVYWYQQSLDQGLQFLIQYYNGEERAKGNILERFSAQQFPDLHSELNLSSLELGDSALYFCASSVVGTASRDTIYFGEGSWLTVV.

V is TRBV7-3 and J is TRBJ1-1; D call uncertain. This CDR3 has 16 amino acids. Germline V gives CDR1 SGHTA, CDR2 FQGTGA. The ends were cut back, 2 bases at V and 1 base at J, with 14 bases in the middle. CDR3 in amino acids: CASSLLGPGRNTEAFF. The CDR3 region has the DNA TGTGCCAGCAGCTTACTGGGTCCGGGGAGGAACACTGAAGCTTTCTTT.

This clone was seen only once. V gene TRBV4-1 combines with J gene TRBJ2-1; D is tentatively TRBD1 or TRBD2 (5 bases each). Looked up from germline, CDR1 is MGHRA and CDR2 is YSYEKL. V was pared by 0 bases and J by 4 bases, with 10 bases between. The CDR3 loop spans 15 amino acids. In DNA, the CDR3 is TGCGCCAGCAGCCAAGATATGGGGGAGTACAATGAGCAGTTCTTC. Translation gives CASSQDMGEYNEQFF.

V is TRBV5-1 and J is TRBJ2-1; 7 nucleotides agree with TRBD1. J lost 0 bases, V lost 1 base, and 4 bases had no gene match. CDR3 size: 16 residues. Germline V gene sequence: CDR1 SGHRS, CDR2 YFSETQ. As DNA, the CDR3 is TGCGCCAGCAGCTTGCCGGGACAGAGCTCCTACAATGAGCAGTTCTTC. Protein product: CASSLPGQSSYNEQFF.

J is TRBJ1-5 and V is TRBV7-2, with a weak D call TRBD1 (5 bases). The germline V and J ends were trimmed by 5 bases and 3 bases, with 14 bases remaining between them. This CDR3 is 15 amino acids long. Looked up from germline, CDR1 is SGHTA and CDR2 is FQGNSA. CDR3 DNA: TGTGCCAGCAGCCCCAGTTGGGGGAACAATCAGCCCCAGCATTTT. Amino acids: CASSPSWGNNQPQHF.